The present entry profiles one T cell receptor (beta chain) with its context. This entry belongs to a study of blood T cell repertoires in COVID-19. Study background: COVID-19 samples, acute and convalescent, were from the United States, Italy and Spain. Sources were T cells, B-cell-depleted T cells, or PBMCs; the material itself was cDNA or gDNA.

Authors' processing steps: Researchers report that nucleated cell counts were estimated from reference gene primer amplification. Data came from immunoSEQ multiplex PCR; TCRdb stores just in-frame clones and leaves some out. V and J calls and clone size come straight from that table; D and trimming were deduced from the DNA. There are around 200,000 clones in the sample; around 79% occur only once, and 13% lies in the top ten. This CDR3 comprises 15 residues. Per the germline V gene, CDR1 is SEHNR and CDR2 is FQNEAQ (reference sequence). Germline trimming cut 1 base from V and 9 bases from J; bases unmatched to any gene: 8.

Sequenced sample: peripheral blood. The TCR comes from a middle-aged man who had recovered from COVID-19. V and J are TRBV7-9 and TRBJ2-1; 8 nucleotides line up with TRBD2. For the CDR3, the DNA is TGTGCCAGCAGCTTAGGTCCACTAGCGGTTGCTGAGCAGTTCTTC. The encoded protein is CASSLGPLAVAEQFF.